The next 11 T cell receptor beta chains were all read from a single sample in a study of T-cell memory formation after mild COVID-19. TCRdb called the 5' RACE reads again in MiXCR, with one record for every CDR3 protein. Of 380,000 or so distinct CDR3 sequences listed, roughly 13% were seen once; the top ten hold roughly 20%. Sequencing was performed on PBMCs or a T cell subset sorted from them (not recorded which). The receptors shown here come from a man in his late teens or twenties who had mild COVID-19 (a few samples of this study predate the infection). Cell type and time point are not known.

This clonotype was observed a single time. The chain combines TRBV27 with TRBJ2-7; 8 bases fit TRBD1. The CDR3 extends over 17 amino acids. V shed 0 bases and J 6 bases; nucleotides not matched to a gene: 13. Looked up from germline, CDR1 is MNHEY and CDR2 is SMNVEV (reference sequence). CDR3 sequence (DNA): TGTGCCAGCAGTTTATCGGGATTCAGGGGGCGCGTGTTCGAGCAGTACTTC. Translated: CASSLSGFRGRVFEQYF.

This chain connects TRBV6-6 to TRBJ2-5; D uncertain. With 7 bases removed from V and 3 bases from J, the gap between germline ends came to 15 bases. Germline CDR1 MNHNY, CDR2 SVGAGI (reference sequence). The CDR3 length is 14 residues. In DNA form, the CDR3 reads TGTGCCAGCATCCATACCGACTGGGAAGAGACCCAGTACTTC. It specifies CASIHTDWEETQYF.

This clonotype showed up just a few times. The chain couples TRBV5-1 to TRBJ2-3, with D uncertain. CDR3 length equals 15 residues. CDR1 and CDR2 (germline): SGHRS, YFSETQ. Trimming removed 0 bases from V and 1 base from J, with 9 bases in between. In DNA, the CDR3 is TGCGCCAGCAGCTTGGTACCCCTAGGCACAGATACGCAGTATTTT. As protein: CASSLVPLGTDTQYF.

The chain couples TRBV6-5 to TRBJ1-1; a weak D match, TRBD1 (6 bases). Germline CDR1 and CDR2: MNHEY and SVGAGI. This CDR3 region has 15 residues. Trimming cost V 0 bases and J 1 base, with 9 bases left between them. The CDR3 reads CASSYSTGWNTEAFF. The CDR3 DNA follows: TGTGCCAGCAGTTACTCGACAGGTTGGAACACTGAAGCTTTCTTT.

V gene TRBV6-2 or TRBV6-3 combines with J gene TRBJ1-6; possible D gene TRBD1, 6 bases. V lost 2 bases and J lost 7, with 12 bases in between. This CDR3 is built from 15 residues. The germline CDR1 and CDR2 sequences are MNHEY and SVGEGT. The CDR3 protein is CASSYRGTGNSPLHF. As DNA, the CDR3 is TGTGCCAGCAGTTACCGGGGAACAGGGAATTCACCCCTCCACTTT.

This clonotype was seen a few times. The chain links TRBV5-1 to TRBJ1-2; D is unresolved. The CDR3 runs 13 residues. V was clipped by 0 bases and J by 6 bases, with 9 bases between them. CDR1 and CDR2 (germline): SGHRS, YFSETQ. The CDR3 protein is CASSLEFRHGYTF. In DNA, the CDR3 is TGCGCCAGCAGCTTGGAATTCAGACATGGCTACACCTTC.

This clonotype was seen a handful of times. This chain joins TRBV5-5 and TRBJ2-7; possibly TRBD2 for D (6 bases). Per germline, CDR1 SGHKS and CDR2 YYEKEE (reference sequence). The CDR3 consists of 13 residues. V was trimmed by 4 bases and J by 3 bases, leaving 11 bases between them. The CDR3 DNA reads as TGTGCCAGCAGCGTGGGACTTTTCTACGAGCAGTACTTC. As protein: CASSVGLFYEQYF.

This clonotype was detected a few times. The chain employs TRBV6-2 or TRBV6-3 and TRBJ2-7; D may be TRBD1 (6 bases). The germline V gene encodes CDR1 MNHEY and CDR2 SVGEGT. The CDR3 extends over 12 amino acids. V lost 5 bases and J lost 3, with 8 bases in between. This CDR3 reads CASSGTLYEQYV. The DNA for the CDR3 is TGTGCCAGCAGTGGGACACTCTACGAGCAGTACGTC.

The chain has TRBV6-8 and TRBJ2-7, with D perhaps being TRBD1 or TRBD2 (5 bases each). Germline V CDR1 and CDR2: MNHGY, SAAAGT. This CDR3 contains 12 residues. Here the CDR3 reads CASSTLSTRENV. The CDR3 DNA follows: TGTGCCAGCAGTACCCTTTCTACCAGGGAGAACGTC.

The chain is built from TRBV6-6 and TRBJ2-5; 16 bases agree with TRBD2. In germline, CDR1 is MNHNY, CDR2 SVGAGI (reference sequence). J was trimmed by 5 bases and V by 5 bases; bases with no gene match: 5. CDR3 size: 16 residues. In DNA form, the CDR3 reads TGTGCCAGCAGTGGGACTAGCGGGGGGGCCGGGGAGACCCAGTACTTC. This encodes CASSGTSGGAGETQYF.

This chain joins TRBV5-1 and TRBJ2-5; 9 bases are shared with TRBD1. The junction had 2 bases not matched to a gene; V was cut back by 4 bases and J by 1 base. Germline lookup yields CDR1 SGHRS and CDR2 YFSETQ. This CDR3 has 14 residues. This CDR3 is CASSPQGAQETQYF. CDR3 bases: TGCGCCAGCAGCCCACAGGGGGCCCAAGAGACCCAGTACTTC.